This entry concerns a single T cell receptor beta chain. These data originate in a study of shared clonotypes between healthy human individuals. Measured with immunoSEQ multiplex PCR; TCRdb has only the in-frame clones, and not every one. The table lists under 85,000 clones, 62% of them singletons, with roughly 49% in the top ten. V shed 2 bases and J shed 1 base, with 2 bases lying between them. Germline assignment: CDR1 MGHDK and CDR2 SYGVNS. The CDR3 extends over 12 amino acids. The chain links TRBV25-1 to TRBJ1-1; D gene unclear. This receptor was identified in a man in his thirties or forties in good health. The sequenced sample was memory CD8+ T cells sorted from blood. Sample subset: CD45RO+ cells pooled with CCR7-negative TemRA cells. The CDR3: CASSERNTEAFF. CDR3 coding DNA: TGTGCCAGCAGTGAAAGGAACACTGAAGCTTTCTTT.